This T cell receptor (beta chain) was sequenced during a study of PD-L1 blockade in urothelial cancer. Profiling relied on immunoSEQ multiplex PCR, and the TCRdb table lists in-frame clones only, not all of them. Here the sample spans around 30,000 clones, 84% being singletons. This CDR3 has 15 residues. V dropped 4 bases and J dropped 2; count of bases not matched to a gene: 2. The V gene's germline CDR1 is SGHNT and CDR2 YYREEE (reference sequence). This TCR was sampled from a man aged 55 to 70 with urothelial cancer. Here the sequenced sample was PBMCs, taken around atezolizumab (anti-PD-L1) treatment. The chain uses TRBV5-4 and TRBJ2-6; 8 bases fit TRBD1. The CDR3 here is CASSQTGAGANVLTF. In DNA, the CDR3 is TGTGCCAGCAGCCAGACAGGGGCTGGGGCCAACGTCCTGACTTTC.